This T cell receptor (beta chain) comes out of a study of vaccination effects on CD4 cells after COVID-19. Prior to sequencing, the ViraFEST assay stimulated PBMC with viral peptide pools, which expanded the antigen-specific CD4+ T cells. On roughly day 10 of culture, CD4+ T cells were separated out. No vaccinee had earlier SARS-CoV-2 infection, and nucleocapsid antibodies were negative. Peptides at roughly 10 ug/ml and IL-2 at around 9.3 IU/ml were added to fewer than 2.5 million PBMC per well. Data came from immunoSEQ multiplex PCR; TCRdb stores just in-frame clones and leaves some out. The sample consists of 65,000 to 90,000 clones, about four fifths of them appearing once. A word on this clone: Antigen specificity is unknown.

The V and J ends lost 8 bases and 0 bases respectively, with 4 bases between them. CDR1 and CDR2 (germline): SNHLY, FYNNEI. This CDR3 contains 11 residues. The sample here was CD4+ T cells from PBMCs cultured with HCoV-NL63 spike peptides, taken before COVID-19 vaccination. The receptor comes from a human donor who received a COVID-19 vaccine. The rearrangement uses TRBV2 and TRBJ2-5; D call uncertain. CDR3 bases: TGTGCCAGCGAGTACCAAGAGACCCAGTACTTC. Its translation: CASEYQETQYF.